Listed here is a single T cell receptor (beta chain). This specimen belongs to a study of shared clonotypes between healthy human individuals. TCRdb keeps only in-frame clones here, not all; method: immunoSEQ multiplex PCR. Found here are 2 million to 3 million clones, 80% to 95% of them singletons; the top ten hold roughly 0.39%. Germline values: CDR1 SGHDT, CDR2 YYEEEE. This CDR3 spans 14 amino acids. V was clipped by 2 bases and J by 6 bases, with 12 bases between them. The TCR was taken from a man aged 18-30 years in good health. Some clones in this sample may be carry-over from other donors' samples. Material for sequencing was naive CD4+ T cells from PBMCs. Subset here: CD45RA+ positively selected. The chain joins TRBV5-6 to TRBJ2-1, with D possibly being TRBD1 (5 bases). The CDR3 DNA follows: TGTGCCAGCAGCTTCAGGGTTTTGGGCAATGAGCAGTTCTTC. This encodes CASSFRVLGNEQFF.